The next 24 T cell receptor beta chains were all read from a single sample in a study of OX40 agonist ivuxolimab in advanced cancers. Produced via immunoSEQ multiplex PCR; TCRdb's table is partial and in-frame only. The sample comprises over 60,000 clones, over 75% of which are singletons, and around 0.38% rests with the top ten. The sequenced sample was CD4+ or CD8+ T cells sorted from blood, obtained in a trial of the OX40 agonist ivuxolimab. The receptors shown here come from an adult with an advanced solid tumor such as melanoma, head and neck, liver or kidney cancer.

The CDR3 loop reads CSVGMDGAETQYF. DNA for the CDR3: TGCAGCGTTGGGATGGACGGCGCAGAGACCCAGTACTTC. The rearrangement joins TRBV29-1 to TRBJ2-5; D gene uncertain. Germline V lookup: CDR1 SQVTM, CDR2 ANQGSEA. V gave up 4 bases and J gave up 4 bases, with 13 bases separating them. The CDR3 is 13 amino acids.

The chain employs TRBV5-6 and TRBJ1-2; the D is unclear. The CDR3 length is 15 residues. V gave up 3 bases and J gave up 0 bases, with 12 bases separating them. CDR1 is SGHDT and CDR2 is YYEEEE in the germline V gene. Here the CDR3 reads CASSSLRVPNYGYTF. In nucleotides, the CDR3 is TGTGCCAGCAGCTCTTTAAGGGTTCCTAACTATGGCTACACCTTC. Looking up the rest from reference TRBV5-6 and TRBJ1-2 gives the full variable domain: DAGVTQSPTHLIKTRGQQVTLRCSPKSGHDTVSWYQQALGQGPQFIFQYYEEEERQRGNFPDRFSGHQFPNYSSELNVNALLLGDSALYLCASSSLRVPNYGYTFGSGTRLTVV.

The CDR3 spells CASSSRGVLINEQFF. Here the CDR3 DNA reads TGTGCCAGCAGCTCAAGGGGGGTCTTAATAAATGAGCAGTTCTTC. The rearrangement links TRBV7-8 to TRBJ2-1; the D call may be TRBD1 or TRBD2 (6 bases each). From germline, CDR1 is SGHVS and CDR2 FQNEAQ. V dropped 4 bases and J dropped 7 bases, with 17 bases sitting between them. CDR3 size: 15 residues.

The chain couples TRBV19 to TRBJ1-5, with a weak D call TRBD1 (5 bases). The CDR3 has 15 residues. The V end lost 2 bases, the J end lost 1 base, and 9 bases lay between the germline ends. Germline-derived CDR1 and CDR2 are LNHDA and SQIVND (reference sequence). The CDR3 region is CASSIKPGSNQPQHF. In DNA, the CDR3 is TGTGCCAGTAGTATAAAGCCAGGGAGCAATCAGCCCCAGCATTTT.

This clone was found once. CDR3 sequence: CASSYGRGSRETQYF. The DNA for the CDR3 is TGCGCCAGCAGCTACGGACGAGGGTCCCGGGAGACCCAGTACTTC. The J gene is TRBJ2-5, the V gene TRBV5-1; tentatively, D is TRBD2 (5 bases). The CDR3 sequence is 15 residues long. Trimming removed 3 bases at V and 5 bases at J, with 17 bases between. Per germline, CDR1 SGHRS and CDR2 YFSETQ.

J is TRBJ2-6 and V is TRBV29-1, with TRBD1 matching over 8 bases. J lost 2 bases, V lost 4 bases, and 1 base had no gene match. Germline CDR1 SQVTM, CDR2 ANQGSEA. The CDR3 covers 14 residues. Written as DNA, the CDR3 is TGCAGCGTTGCAGGGGGCACTGGGGCCAACGTCCTGACTTTC. Translation gives CSVAGGTGANVLTF.

The genes are TRBV5-1 and TRBJ1-1; D remains ambiguous. The germline CDR1 and CDR2 sequences are SGHRS and YFSETQ. V shed 3 bases and J shed 3 bases, with 12 bases lying between them. The CDR3 spans 14 residues. The DNA for the CDR3 is TGCGCCAGCAGCTCCCAGCCCCAGGACACTGAAGCTTTCTTT. Translation gives CASSSQPQDTEAFF.

The rearrangement joins TRBV6-1 to TRBJ2-6; D might be TRBD2 (6 bases). The germline gives CDR1 MNHNS, CDR2 SASEGT. Trimming removed 11 bases from V and 2 bases from J, with 13 bases in between. The CDR3 has 14 residues. The CDR3 nucleotides read TGTGCCTCTAAGGCGGGGCCTGGGGCCAACGTCCTGACTTTC. Translated, it gives CASKAGPGANVLTF.

The chain uses TRBV7-2 and TRBJ1-1; 8 positions agree with TRBD1. The germline gives CDR1 SGHTA, CDR2 FQGNSA. V lost 6 bases and J lost 4; bases outside the gene matches: 1. The CDR3 runs to 12 residues. CDR3 in DNA: TGTGCCAGCAGAGACAGGGGCACTGAAGCTTTCTTT. It encodes CASRDRGTEAFF.

The rearrangement links TRBV6-9 to TRBJ2-1; 9 bases are a match to TRBD2. The CDR3 is 16 residues long. Looked up from germline, CDR1 is MNHGY and CDR2 is SVAAGI. V lost 5 bases and J lost 8; bases outside the gene matches: 13. This CDR3 is CASSEIPGLAGDEQFF. The CDR3 DNA follows: TGTGCCAGCAGTGAAATTCCGGGACTAGCCGGGGATGAGCAGTTCTTC.

J is TRBJ2-1 and V is TRBV6-6, with 8 bases that match TRBD2. This CDR3 is built from 16 residues. Germline CDR1 is MNHNY and CDR2 is SVGAGI (reference sequence). V was pared by 1 base and J by 6 bases, with 8 bases of the junction left unmatched. CDR3 amino acids: CASSYFDSGNFNEQFF. In DNA form, the CDR3 reads TGTGCCAGCAGTTACTTTGATAGCGGGAATTTCAATGAGCAGTTCTTC.

This clone was detected a few times. The chain carries TRBV30 and TRBJ2-5, with a weak D call TRBD2 (6 bases). The V end lost 1 base, the J end lost 2 bases, and 20 bases lay between the germline ends. The germline gives CDR1 GTSNPN, CDR2 SVGIG (reference sequence). This CDR3 comprises 17 residues. The CDR3 protein is CAWSGPFGSGPQETQYF. The DNA of the CDR3 is TGTGCCTGGAGTGGGCCGTTCGGTAGCGGACCGCAAGAGACCCAGTACTTC.

The genes are TRBV6-5 and TRBJ2-2, with D tentatively TRBD2 (5 bases). This CDR3 has 14 residues. Germline V gene lookup returns CDR1 MNHEY and CDR2 SVGAGI. Trimming left V 5 bases short and J 5 bases short, with 12 bases between. The CDR3 here is CASSVTLGTGELFF. The CDR3 nucleotides are TGTGCCAGCAGTGTGACACTAGGGACCGGGGAGCTGTTTTTT.

The chain recombines TRBV29-1 with TRBJ2-2, with D maybe TRBD1 (5 bases). This CDR3 is 12 amino acids long. Germline values: CDR1 SQVTM, CDR2 ANQGSEA. Trimming stripped 6 bases from V and 7 bases from J, with 12 bases between. The CDR3 protein is CSVSPGLGELFF. The CDR3 nucleotides are TGCAGCGTATCACCAGGGCTCGGGGAGCTGTTTTTT.

This chain joins TRBV11-2 and TRBJ2-1, with D maybe TRBD1 (5 bases). The CDR3 spans 16 residues. Germline V gene sequence: CDR1 SGHAT, CDR2 FQNNGV. The V and J ends lost 1 base and 3 bases respectively, with 13 bases between them. CDR3 nucleotides: TGTGCCAGCAGCTTAGTAGACAGAATGCTCTACAATGAGCAGTTCTTC. Residues: CASSLVDRMLYNEQFF.

This clone showed up just a few times. The chain employs TRBV7-6 and TRBJ2-7, with TRBD1 identical over 8 bases. The trim removed 2 bases at V and 6 bases at J, leaving 6 bases unmatched. Germline V CDR1 and CDR2: SGHVS, FNYEAQ. The CDR3 has 14 amino acids. This chain's CDR3 is CASSLTRGRGEQYF. The CDR3 bases are TGTGCCAGCAGCTTAACCAGGGGGCGCGGCGAGCAGTACTTC.

This chain connects TRBV11-3 to TRBJ2-7; D is ambiguous. The CDR3 contains 11 residues. V lost 5 bases to trimming and J lost 7 bases, with 9 bases between them. CDR1 and CDR2 from the germline V gene are SGHNT and YENEEA. The CDR3 protein is CASSTTKEQYF. Written as DNA, the CDR3 is TGTGCCAGCAGCACCACCAAAGAGCAGTACTTC.

The chain recombines TRBV7-2 with TRBJ2-1, with D possibly being TRBD2 (7 bases). Germline V gives CDR1 SGHTA, CDR2 FQGNSA. The CDR3 covers 17 residues. Between the trimmed V and J ends, which lost 3 bases and 2 bases, there was a span of 17 bases. The CDR3 loop is CASSFPGGGSTYNEQFF. In DNA, the CDR3 is TGTGCCAGCAGCTTTCCTGGGGGCGGGAGTACCTACAATGAGCAGTTCTTC. The full variable domain, in which reference TRBV7-2 and TRBJ2-1 provide the parts outside the CDR3, is GAGVSQSPSNKVTEKGKDVELRCDPISGHTALYWYRQSLGQGLEFLIYFQGNSAPDKSGLPSDRFSAERTGGSVSTLTIQRTQQEDSAVYLCASSFPGGGSTYNEQFFGPGTRLTVL.

The genes are TRBV19 and TRBJ2-1, with D tentatively TRBD2 (6 bases). The V gene lost 6 bases and the J gene lost 7 bases, with 10 bases spanning the gap. The CDR3 sequence is 12 residues long. Germline CDR1 LNHDA, CDR2 SQIVND (reference sequence). CDR3 DNA sequence: TGTGCCAGTAGCGGGAGATTAAATGAGCAGTTCTTC. Its translation: CASSGRLNEQFF.

This sequence joins TRBV4-2 and TRBJ2-1, with 13 nucleotides matching TRBD2. V was pared by 4 bases and J by 1 base, with 7 bases of the junction left unmatched. The CDR3 is made up of 18 amino acids. The germline V gene encodes CDR1 LGHNA and CDR2 YNFKEQ. The CDR3 sequence: CASSPNTSGRDSYNEQFF. In nucleotides, the CDR3 is TGTGCCAGCAGCCCAAATACTAGCGGGAGGGATTCCTACAATGAGCAGTTCTTC.

The chain joins TRBV10-3 to TRBJ1-1; no reliable D call. V was cut by 5 bases and J by 1 base, with 8 bases left in between. Germline lookup yields CDR1 ENHRY and CDR2 SYGVKD. CDR3 length: 13 amino acids. CDR3 sequence: CAISSISNTEAFF. The CDR3 DNA reads as TGTGCCATCAGTAGTATTTCGAACACTGAAGCTTTCTTT.

V and J are TRBV6-5 and TRBJ1-1; tentative D call: TRBD1 (5 bases). Germline values: CDR1 MNHEY, CDR2 SVGAGI. V was trimmed by 2 bases and J by 4 bases, leaving 14 bases between them. This CDR3 spans 15 amino acids. DNA for the CDR3: TGTGCCAGCAGTTACGAACGGCAGGGTATCACTGAAGCTTTCTTT. Translating it yields CASSYERQGITEAFF.

V gene TRBV18 combines with J gene TRBJ2-3; D tentatively fits TRBD1 or TRBD2 (5 bases each). Looked up from germline, CDR1 is KGHSH and CDR2 is LQKENI. The CDR3 totals 15 residues. V lost 0 bases and J 3 bases, leaving 10 bases between the germline ends. CDR3 in amino acids: CASSPPGVRTDTQYF. In DNA, the CDR3 is TGTGCCAGCTCACCACCGGGGGTGAGGACAGATACGCAGTATTTT.

The genes are TRBV19 and TRBJ1-2, with 9 bases matching TRBD1. CDR1 and CDR2 from the germline V gene are LNHDA and SQIVND (reference sequence). The CDR3 extends over 16 amino acids. V gave up 3 bases and J gave up 4 bases; unmatched junction bases: 9. The CDR3 is CASSMLTGGSGYGYTF. For the CDR3, the DNA is TGTGCCAGTAGTATGTTGACAGGGGGTTCGGGCTATGGCTACACCTTC.